Included here is one TCR beta chain sequence, with context. Antigen: not known. V lost 3 bases and J 7 bases, leaving 4 bases between the germline ends. Germline values: CDR1 MNHNY, CDR2 SVGAGI (reference sequence). The CDR3 is 12 residues long. The sample is drawn from a study of T cell responses to AZD1222 COVID-19 vaccine. Broader study findings: Females outnumbered males among donors, who were mostly white British; clonal diversity was possibly underestimated.

The data were produced by immunoSEQ multiplex PCR, yet TCRdb's version contains in-frame clones alone and is incomplete. The sample contains approximately 100,000 clones, 85% to 90% of which appear only once. This TCR came from an adult in good health. The rearrangement uses TRBV6-6 and TRBJ1-6; the D is unclear. The source material was peripheral blood, sampled on day 0 of AZD1222 vaccination. The chain's CDR3 is CASSYLNSPLHF. The CDR3 coding sequence is TGTGCCAGCAGTTATCTGAATTCACCCCTCCACTTT.